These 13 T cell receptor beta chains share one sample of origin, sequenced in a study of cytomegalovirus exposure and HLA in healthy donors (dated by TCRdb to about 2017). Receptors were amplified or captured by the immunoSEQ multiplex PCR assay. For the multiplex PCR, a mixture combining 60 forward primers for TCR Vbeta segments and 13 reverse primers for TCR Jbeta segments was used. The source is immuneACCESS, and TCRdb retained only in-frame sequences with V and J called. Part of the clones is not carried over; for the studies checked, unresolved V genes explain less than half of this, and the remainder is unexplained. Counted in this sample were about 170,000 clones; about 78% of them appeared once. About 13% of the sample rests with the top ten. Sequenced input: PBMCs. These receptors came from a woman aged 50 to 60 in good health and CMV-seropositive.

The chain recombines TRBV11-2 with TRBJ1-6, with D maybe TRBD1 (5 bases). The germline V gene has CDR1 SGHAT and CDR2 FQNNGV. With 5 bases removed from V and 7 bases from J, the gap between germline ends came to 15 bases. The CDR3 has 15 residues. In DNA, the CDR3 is TGTGCCAGCAGCCCCTCCGGGAGGGGAAATTCACCCCTCCACTTT. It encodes CASSPSGRGNSPLHF.

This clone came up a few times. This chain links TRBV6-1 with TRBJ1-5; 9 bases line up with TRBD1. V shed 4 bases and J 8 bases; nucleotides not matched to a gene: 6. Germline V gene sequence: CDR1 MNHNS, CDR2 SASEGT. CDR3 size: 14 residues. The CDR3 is CASSVLQGAEPQHF. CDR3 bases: TGTGCCAGCAGTGTTCTACAGGGGGCTGAGCCCCAGCATTTT.

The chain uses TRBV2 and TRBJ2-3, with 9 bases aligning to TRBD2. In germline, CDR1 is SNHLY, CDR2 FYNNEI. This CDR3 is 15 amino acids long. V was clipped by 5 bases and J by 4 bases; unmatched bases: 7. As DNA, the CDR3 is TGTGCCAGCAGTCTTCTAGCGGGGAGAGCAGATACGCAGTATTTT. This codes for CASSLLAGRADTQYF.

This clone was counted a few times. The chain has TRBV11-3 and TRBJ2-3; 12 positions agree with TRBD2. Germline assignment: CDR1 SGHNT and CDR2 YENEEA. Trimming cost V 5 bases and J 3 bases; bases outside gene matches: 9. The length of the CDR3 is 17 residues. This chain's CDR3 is CASSLGLAGLGTDTQYF. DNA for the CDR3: TGTGCCAGCAGCCTAGGACTAGCGGGGCTCGGAACAGATACGCAGTATTTT.

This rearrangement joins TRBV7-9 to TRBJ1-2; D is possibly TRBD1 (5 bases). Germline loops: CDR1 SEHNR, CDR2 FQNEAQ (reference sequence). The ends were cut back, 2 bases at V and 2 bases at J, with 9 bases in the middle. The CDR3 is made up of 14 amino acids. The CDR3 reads CASSLISGNYGYTF. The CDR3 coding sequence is TGTGCCAGCAGCTTAATATCAGGGAACTATGGCTACACCTTC.

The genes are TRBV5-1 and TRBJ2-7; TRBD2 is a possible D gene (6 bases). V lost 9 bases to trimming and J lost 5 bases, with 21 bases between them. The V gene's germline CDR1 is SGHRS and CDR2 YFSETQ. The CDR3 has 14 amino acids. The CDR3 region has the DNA TGCGCCAAAAGGAGCGTGCGGGGCGAAAACGAGCAGTACTTC. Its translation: CAKRSVRGENEQYF.

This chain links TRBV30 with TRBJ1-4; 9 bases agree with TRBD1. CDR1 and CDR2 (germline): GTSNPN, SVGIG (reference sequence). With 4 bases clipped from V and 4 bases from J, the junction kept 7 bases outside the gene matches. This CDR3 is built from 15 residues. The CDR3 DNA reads TGTGCCTGGACGGTAGGACAGGGGTTTAATGAAAAACTGTTTTTT. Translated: CAWTVGQGFNEKLFF.

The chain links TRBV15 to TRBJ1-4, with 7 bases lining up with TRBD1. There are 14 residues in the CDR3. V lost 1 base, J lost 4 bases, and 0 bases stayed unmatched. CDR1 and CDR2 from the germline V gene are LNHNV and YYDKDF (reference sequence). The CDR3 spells CATSRGDSNEKLFF. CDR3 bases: TGTGCCACCAGCAGAGGGGACAGTAATGAAAAACTGTTTTTT.

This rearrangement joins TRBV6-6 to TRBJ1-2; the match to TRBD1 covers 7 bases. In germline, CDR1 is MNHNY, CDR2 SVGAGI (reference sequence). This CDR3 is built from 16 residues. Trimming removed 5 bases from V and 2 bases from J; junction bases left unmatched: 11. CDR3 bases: TGTGCCAGCAGTGCCGCCGACAGGGCCGCGAACTATGGCTACACCTTC. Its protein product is CASSAADRAANYGYTF.

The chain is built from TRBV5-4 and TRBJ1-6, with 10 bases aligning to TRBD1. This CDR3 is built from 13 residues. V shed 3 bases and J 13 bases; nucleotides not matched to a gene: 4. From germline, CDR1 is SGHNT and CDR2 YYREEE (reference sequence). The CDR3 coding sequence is TGTGCCAGCAGCTCGGACAGGGGGGGGCCCCTCCACTTT. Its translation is CASSSDRGGPLHF. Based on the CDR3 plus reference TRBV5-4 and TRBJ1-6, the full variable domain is ETGVTQSPTHLIKTRGQQVTLRCSSQSGHNTVSWYQQALGQGPQFIFQYYREEENGRGNFPPRFSGLQFPNYSSELNVNALELDDSALYLCASSSDRGGPLHFGNGTRLTVT.

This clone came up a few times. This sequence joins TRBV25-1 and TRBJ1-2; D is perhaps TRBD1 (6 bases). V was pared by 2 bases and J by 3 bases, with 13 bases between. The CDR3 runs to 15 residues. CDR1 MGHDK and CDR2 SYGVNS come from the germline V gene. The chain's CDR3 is CASSEVGQSYYGYTF. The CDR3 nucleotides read TGTGCCAGCAGTGAAGTAGGACAGAGTTACTATGGCTACACCTTC.

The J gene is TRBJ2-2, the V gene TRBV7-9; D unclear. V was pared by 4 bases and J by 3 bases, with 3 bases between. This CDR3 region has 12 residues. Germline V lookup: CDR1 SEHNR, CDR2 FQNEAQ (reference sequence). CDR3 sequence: CASSSDTGELFF. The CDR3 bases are TGTGCCAGCAGCTCCGACACCGGGGAGCTGTTTTTT. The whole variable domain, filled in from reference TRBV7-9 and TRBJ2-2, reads DTGVSQNPRHKITKRGQNVTFRCDPISEHNRLYWYRQTLGQGPEFLTYFQNEAQLEKSRLLSDRFSAERPKGSFSTLEIQRTEQGDSAMYLCASSSDTGELFFGEGSRLTVL.

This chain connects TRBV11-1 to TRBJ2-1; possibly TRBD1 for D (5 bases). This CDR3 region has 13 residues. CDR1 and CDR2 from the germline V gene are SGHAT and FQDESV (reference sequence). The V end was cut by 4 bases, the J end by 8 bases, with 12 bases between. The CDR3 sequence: CASSSDSTDEQFF. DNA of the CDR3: TGTGCCAGCAGCTCCGACAGTACGGATGAGCAGTTCTTC.